The rows below give T cell receptor beta chains drawn from one sample of a study of regulatory T cells in long-lasting Graves disease. One entry per CDR3 protein results from TCRdb running MiXCR on the multiplex PCR reads. The sample has under 450,000 distinct CDR3 sequences; 23% are singletons. The sample consisted of peripheral blood mononuclear cells (PBMCs), taken when the disease was refractory, from a patient treated with antithyroid drugs. These TCRs come from a female donor with Graves disease. Each CDR3 is given with its conserved first and last residue. The order of the fields is J gene, V gene, CDR3 length, CDR3 protein.

>TRBJ2-5|TRBV5-6|16
CASSTTGTSVQETQYF
>TRBJ1-4|TRBV11-2|14
CASSLFGAGEKLFF
>TRBJ1-4|TRBV27|15
CASGSGPIPNEKLFF
>TRBJ2-2|TRBV6-1|18
CASTLLSILGVGTGELFF
>TRBJ2-5|TRBV28|12
CASRGGSGTQYF
>TRBJ1-1|TRBV5-1|14
CASRPGQGYTEAFF
>TRBJ2-7|TRBV11-2|17
CASSRQGSPDFPYEQYF
>TRBJ2-7|TRBV27|14
CASSFRAGSYEQYF
>TRBJ2-1|TRBV5-1|19
CASSPRPGRREGINNEQFF
>TRBJ2-7|TRBV11-2|12
CASSHSDDEQYF
>TRBJ2-7|TRBV18|14
CASSPPRTDSEQYF
>TRBJ2-7|TRBV10-3|13
CAIKDRASYEQYF
>TRBJ1-2|TRBV7-2|14
CASSLDAGRYGYTF
>TRBJ2-7|TRBV12-3/TRBV12-4|14
CASSYGGGSYEQYF
>TRBJ2-1|TRBV12-3/TRBV12-4|12
CASSLEAGQQFF
>TRBJ2-5|TRBV11-2|16
CASSLGWQGLGETQYF
>TRBJ1-1|TRBV28|14
CASSDTGRNTEAFF
>TRBJ1-1|TRBV12-5|15
CASGLAGSSWTEAFF
>TRBJ1-1|TRBV20-1|13
CSARRQKNTEAFF
>TRBJ2-5|TRBV5-1|13
CASSLSRGETQYF
>TRBJ1-5|TRBV27|14
CASSLISGLKPQHF
>TRBJ1-5|TRBV27|15
CASSLFEGVGHPQHF
>TRBJ1-1|TRBV2|14
CASSDREWFAEAFF
>TRBJ1-2|TRBV2|13
CASSPDRENGYTF
>TRBJ1-1|TRBV5-1|13
CASSLVAMAEAFF
>TRBJ2-2|TRBV2|15
CASKFSEANTGELFF
>TRBJ2-5|TRBV10-3|18
CAISESSSAGGKGETQYF
>TRBJ2-5|TRBV13|16
CASSSGTSGSQETQYF
>TRBJ1-1|TRBV28|12
CASSGFNRRAFF
>TRBJ2-4|TRBV7-2|11
CASSPGNIQYF
>TRBJ1-2|TRBV19|14
CASSIVGGLYGYTF
>TRBJ1-5|TRBV30|14
CAWSGGHSNQPQHF
>TRBJ2-2|TRBV5-1|13
CASIRSYTGELFF
>TRBJ2-7|TRBV7-2|13
CASSRLNSYEQYF
>TRBJ1-2|TRBV4-2|14
CASSQEQGAGGYTF
>TRBJ1-1|TRBV25-1|15
CASSAIGPGRMGAFF
>TRBJ2-7|TRBV5-1|15
CASSETGTSTYEQYF
>TRBJ2-2|TRBV30|17
CAWSVLGVQGDTGELFF
>TRBJ2-5|TRBV27|16
CASSLSWGAGIETQYF
>TRBJ2-1|TRBV2|20
CASSFRTGRLAGARYNEQFF
>TRBJ1-2|TRBV7-3|15
CASSLTGQATYGYTF
>TRBJ1-5|TRBV7-6|15
CASSLVSGPNQPQHF
>TRBJ1-1|TRBV14|16
CASSQDWTGLNTEAFF
>TRBJ1-1|TRBV2|13
CASSAIMNTEAFF
>TRBJ1-5|TRBV5-5|13
CASSLVLNQPQHF
>TRBJ1-5|TRBV30|13
CAWSPQGGQPQHF
>TRBJ1-2|TRBV7-9|13
CASSFGQGSSYTF
>TRBJ1-5|TRBV27|12
CASSPDGQPQHF
>TRBJ2-7|TRBV20-1|12
CSARFPSGEQYF
>TRBJ1-5|TRBV6-1|13
CAGSESSNQPQHF
>TRBJ1-2|TRBV3-1|18
CASNPTYAGALWNYGYTF
>TRBJ2-2|TRBV5-1|14
CASKTDWGTGELFF
>TRBJ2-5|TRBV11-2|14
CASSLSPKKETQYF
>TRBJ1-3|TRBV12-3/TRBV12-4|15
CASSPSTGAGNTIYF
>TRBJ2-5|TRBV3-1|12
CASSQGEKTQYF
>TRBJ2-7|TRBV12-3/TRBV12-4|16
CASRSLTWTGENEQYF
>TRBJ2-2|TRBV20-1|13
CSARRLDTGELFF